Detailed here is one TCR beta chain. The antigen is undetermined. V shed 4 bases and J shed 2 bases, with 9 bases lying between them. In germline, CDR1 is SGHNT, CDR2 YYREEE (reference sequence). The length of the CDR3 is 13 residues. The PCR was carried out with 60 Vbeta primers and 13 Jbeta primers. Some clones are missing from TCRdb's copy, which holds only in-frame ones; the method was immunoSEQ multiplex PCR. The data hold about 41,000 clones, with about 85% observed a single time. These data come from a study of cytomegalovirus exposure and HLA in healthy donors. General study results and limits: There were some public TCRs occurring in many donors, but most TCR sequences were rare.

V and J are TRBV5-4 and TRBJ1-1, with a weak D call TRBD1 (5 bases). This sequence was found in a man aged 45 to 65 in good health and CMV-seronegative. The sample consisted of PBMCs. The CDR3 DNA reads TGTGCCAGCAGCATAGGGGTAAACACTGAAGCTTTCTTT. It encodes CASSIGVNTEAFF.